The entry below describes one TCR beta chain. This sample was included in a study of blood T cell repertoires in COVID-19. For the study at large: The United States, Italy and Spain supplied acute and convalescent COVID-19 samples. PBMCs, B-cell-depleted T cells, or T cells were the source of the cDNA or gDNA that made up the material.

Authors' analysis steps: Estimated nucleated cell counts came from reference gene primer amplification. Only in-frame clones appear in the TCRdb table, and some are missing; sequencing was by immunoSEQ multiplex PCR. V, J and clone size are taken as reported in that table, and D and trimming were inferred from the DNA itself. The data show around 160,000 clones, roughly 79% seen once. V lost 2 bases and J lost 7; bases outside the gene matches: 4. The CDR3 extends over 14 amino acids. Germline lookup yields CDR1 MNHNS and CDR2 SASEGT. The chain links TRBV6-1 to TRBJ1-5, with TRBD1 matching 8 bases. The sample taken for sequencing was peripheral blood. The sequence was obtained from a human donor with acute or convalescent COVID-19. The donor label of this sample is uncertain. The CDR3 loop reads CASSEIGQGQPQHF. The CDR3 nucleotides are TGTGCCAGCAGTGAAATTGGACAGGGACAGCCCCAGCATTTT.